The TCR beta chain described here comes from a study of vaccination effects on CD4 cells after COVID-19 (dated by TCRdb to between 2021 and 2022). Background for the entire study: Each participant got two doses of an mRNA SARS-CoV-2 vaccine, either BNT162b2 or mRNA-1273. Pre-vaccine samples were collected from two convalescent patients 16 days and one week before the first dose, corresponding to 142 and 148 days after COVID-19 diagnosis. SARS-CoV-2 spike-specific CD4+ TCR repertoires from before and after mRNA vaccination were compared in COVID-19 convalescent patients and in infection-naive vaccine recipients. Altogether, around 9 COVID-19 convalescent patients and a handful of SARS-CoV-2-naive healthy vaccine recipients made up the full study. Cultures from other donors in the study were sequenced using the Oncomine TCR Beta short-read assay on an Illumina iSeq 100. Points the paper makes about the study in general: Among convalescent patients, the spike-reactive repertoire after vaccination was made up mainly of new vaccine-induced clones that were largely distinct from the clones induced by infection. Clones induced by infection and clones induced by vaccination both contracted markedly at late timepoints after vaccination, which fits with T cell responses waning over time. Only a small number of convalescent patients were included, and no early post-infection timepoints were available, which limited the study.

In the ViraFEST assay, PBMC were stimulated with viral peptide pools, and antigen-specific CD4+ T cell clonotypes were then identified by expansion using TCR sequencing. After less than 13 days of culture, CD4+ T cells were isolated with the EasySep CD4+ T cell isolation kit. PCR-confirmed SARS-CoV-2 infection had occurred in convalescent patients between March and December 2020, before the Alpha, Beta and Delta variants emerged in the United States. Some 2.2 million PBMC per well were cultured in IMDM with 5% human AB serum, 8 to 10 IU/ml IL-2 and gentamicin, plus 10 ug/ml peptides. On days 3 and 7, half of the culture medium was replaced with fresh IL-2-containing medium. Unless noted otherwise, every peptide stimulation condition was cultured in triplicate wells. PBMC were separated from whole blood using Ficoll-Paque Plus gradient centrifugation and were then either cryopreserved at -140C or used fresh. The QIAamp micro DNA kit was used to extract genomic DNA from the cultured CD4+ T cells.

The CDR3 measures 15 amino acids from cysteine to phenylalanine. Only the CDR3 region is kept as DNA, spanning 45 bases read in frame from base 1. V lost 0 bases and J lost 7 bases; the stretch between them is 12 bases long. The germline V gene provides CDR1 LGHNT and CDR2 FRNRAP. About this clone itself: It has no known antigen specificity. No clone much larger than this one lies a single base away; base qualities are absent.

Library construction relied on the immunoSEQ multiplex PCR assay. DNA from the cultured and isolated CD4+ T cells underwent TCR beta CDR3 sequencing. Concerning the study's data processing: Non-productive TCR sequences were removed and reads were trimmed to the CDR3 region, keeping CDR3s of at least 7 amino acids. Antigen-specific clonotypes were identified using the MANAFEST web app by comparison of expansion in peptide wells against reference cultures. Positive clones required FDR<0.05 expansion versus reference and all other wells, odds ratio above 5, and frequency above 0.1% in two replicate wells. A clonotype was defined as cross-reactive if the clonotype was significantly expanded both in SARS-CoV-2 spike wells and in at least one common cold coronavirus spike condition. CDR3 similarity was assessed by Levenshtein distance with the stringdist R package, and unrooted trees were built with ape in R 3.6.1. The clones in this table, taken by TCRdb from immuneACCESS, are in-frame only. Not every clone is retained; where verified, under half of the shortfall comes from an unresolved V gene, and the cause of the rest is unknown. V, J and clone size derive from that table, while D and trimming were established from the DNA sequence. Recorded for this sample are 30,000 or so clones; approximately 72% of them occurred a single time. Around 28% of the sample lies in the top ten.

Recombination linked TRBV12-5 to TRBJ2-2; the D gene is possibly TRBD1 or TRBD2, each agreeing over 5 bases. The starting material was CD4+ T cells from PBMCs cultured with a peptide pool, obtained before COVID-19 vaccination. The sequence was collected from a human donor who had a prior SARS-CoV-2 infection. In nucleotide form, the sequence is TGTGCTAGTGGTTTGGTGACGGGGCTGGTCGGGGAGCTGTTTTTT. This is translated as CASGLVTGLVGELFF.